This section outlines one TCR beta chain sequence together with its context. Preparation of the TCRbeta library involved a method that used unique molecular identifiers. Each CDR3 protein gets one entry after TCRdb re-called the PCR reads with MiXCR. This sample has 95,000 to 150,000 distinct CDR3 sequences; roughly 23% occur once, and the top ten carry approximately 10%. The data belong to a study of T-cell reconstitution after alpha-beta-depleted transplantation in children. This clonotype originated in a male patient between 2 and 10 years old who had a stem cell transplant for chronic granulomatous disease, so the T cells may come from the graft donor. The sequencing used PBMCs, mostly from graft donor cells, collected 180 days after TCRalphabeta/CD19-depleted stem cell transplant.

The CDR3, as DNA: TGCAGTGCTCGTGCTGACAGGGCCATCCCCTATGGCTACACCTTC. Amino acids: CSARADRAIPYGYTF. This sequence joins TRBV20-1 and TRBJ1-2; 7 positions agree with TRBD1. CDR1 is DFQATT, CDR2 SNEGSKA, per germline (reference sequence). This CDR3 spans 15 amino acids. Unmatched junction bases numbered 13, after V lost 5 bases and J lost 4 bases.